The rows below give T cell receptor beta chains drawn from one sample of a study of beta chain features in type 1 diabetes. Assay: immunoSEQ multiplex PCR; the TCRdb copy retains only in-frame clones and omits some. The sample has 400,000 or so clones, over 8.5% seen once. The specimen was central memory CD4+ T cells from blood. The receptors derive from a man in his thirties or forties with type 1 diabetes. Each CDR3 is given with its conserved first and last residue. Fields, in order: V gene, D gene, clone size, J gene, CDR3 protein, CDR3 DNA. A D gene is named only where the DNA matches it firmly. Some rows mark clone size as missing; the rest say once, few, many or name a class of expanded clone.

v_gene: TRBV11-2; d_gene: .; abundance: few; j_gene: TRBJ2-4; CDR3aa: CASSPGGVFQYF; CDR3nt: TGTGCCAGCAGCCCCGGCGGGGTTTTTCAGTACTTC
v_gene: TRBV10-3; d_gene: TRBD1; abundance: .; j_gene: TRBJ2-1; CDR3aa: CAISVQGAVDEQFF; CDR3nt: TGTGCCATCAGTGTTCAGGGGGCCGTAGATGAGCAGTTCTTC
v_gene: TRBV11-3; d_gene: .; abundance: .; j_gene: TRBJ1-2; CDR3aa: CASSLTRLNYGYTF; CDR3nt: TGTGCCAGCAGCTTGACACGACTTAACTATGGCTACACCTTC
v_gene: TRBV27; d_gene: TRBD2; abundance: few; j_gene: TRBJ2-7; CDR3aa: CASSLYGGRASYEQYF; CDR3nt: TGTGCCAGCAGTTTATACGGCGGGAGGGCGTCCTACGAGCAGTACTTC
v_gene: TRBV5-4; d_gene: .; abundance: medium-sized; j_gene: TRBJ2-6; CDR3aa: CASSFSASSGANVLTF; CDR3nt: TGTGCCAGCAGCTTCAGTGCGAGCTCTGGGGCCAACGTCCTGACTTTC
v_gene: TRBV7-8; d_gene: .; abundance: .; j_gene: TRBJ1-1; CDR3aa: CASRHDRSNMNTEAFF; CDR3nt: TGTGCCAGCAGACATGACAGGTCAAACATGAACACTGAAGCTTTCTTT
v_gene: TRBV25-1; d_gene: .; abundance: many; j_gene: TRBJ1-4; CDR3aa: CASSDRGREKLFF; CDR3nt: TGTGCCAGCAGTGACCGGGGGCGGGAAAAACTGTTTTTT
v_gene: TRBV10-3; d_gene: .; abundance: few; j_gene: TRBJ2-7; CDR3aa: CAIRGQISSYEQYF; CDR3nt: TGTGCCATCAGAGGACAGATTAGCTCCTACGAGCAGTACTTC
v_gene: TRBV28; d_gene: TRBD1; abundance: .; j_gene: TRBJ2-7; CDR3aa: CASSLTGTGPVEQYF; CDR3nt: TGTGCCAGCAGTTTGACAGGGACAGGGCCGGTCGAGCAGTACTTC
v_gene: TRBV28; d_gene: .; abundance: .; j_gene: TRBJ1-5; CDR3aa: CASSLGAFISPQHF; CDR3nt: TGTGCCAGCAGTTTAGGAGCGTTTATTTCGCCCCAGCATTTT
v_gene: TRBV18; d_gene: TRBD1; abundance: few; j_gene: TRBJ2-5; CDR3aa: CASSPRTGVLETQYF; CDR3nt: TGTGCCAGCTCACCAAGGACAGGGGTATTAGAGACCCAGTACTTC
v_gene: TRBV7-9; d_gene: .; abundance: few; j_gene: TRBJ2-7; CDR3aa: CASSELYEQYF; CDR3nt: TGTGCCAGCAGCGAACTCTACGAGCAGTACTTC
v_gene: TRBV27; d_gene: .; abundance: few; j_gene: TRBJ1-1; CDR3aa: CASSPIQGRGDTEAFF; CDR3nt: TGTGCCAGCAGTCCGATACAGGGCCGCGGAGACACTGAAGCTTTCTTT
v_gene: TRBV28; d_gene: .; abundance: few; j_gene: TRBJ1-4; CDR3aa: CASSLADRNEKLFF; CDR3nt: TGTGCCAGCAGTTTAGCCGACAGAAATGAAAAACTGTTTTTT
v_gene: TRBV5-1; d_gene: .; abundance: many; j_gene: TRBJ2-1; CDR3aa: CASSFDASSYNEQFF; CDR3nt: TGCGCCAGCAGCTTCGACGCGAGCTCCTACAATGAGCAGTTCTTC
v_gene: TRBV30; d_gene: .; abundance: .; j_gene: TRBJ1-1; CDR3aa: CAWNVQGHTEAFF; CDR3nt: TGTGCCTGGAACGTCCAGGGACACACTGAAGCTTTCTTT
v_gene: TRBV4-3; d_gene: .; abundance: few; j_gene: TRBJ1-2; CDR3aa: CASSQDRAGPYYGYTF; CDR3nt: TGCGCCAGCAGCCAAGATCGGGCAGGGCCTTACTATGGCTACACCTTC
v_gene: TRBV18; d_gene: TRBD1; abundance: .; j_gene: TRBJ1-1; CDR3aa: CASSHGQGETEAFF; CDR3nt: TGTGCCAGCTCCCACGGACAGGGAGAGACTGAAGCTTTCTTT
v_gene: TRBV27; d_gene: TRBD1; abundance: .; j_gene: TRBJ2-7; CDR3aa: CASSPRTGREQYF; CDR3nt: TGTGCCAGCAGCCCAAGGACAGGGCGCGAGCAGTACTTC
v_gene: TRBV7-2; d_gene: .; abundance: .; j_gene: TRBJ2-5; CDR3aa: CASSGREETQYF; CDR3nt: TGTGCCAGCAGCGGACGGGAAGAGACCCAGTACTTC
v_gene: TRBV6-6; d_gene: .; abundance: few; j_gene: TRBJ1-2; CDR3aa: CASNLRGYGYTF; CDR3nt: TGTGCCAGCAACTTACGGGGGTATGGCTACACCTTC
v_gene: TRBV5-8; d_gene: .; abundance: many; j_gene: TRBJ1-3; CDR3aa: CASSLGAYTDTIYF; CDR3nt: TGTGCCAGCAGCCTCGGGGCTTACACGGACACCATATATTTT
v_gene: TRBV7-9; d_gene: .; abundance: .; j_gene: TRBJ2-7; CDR3aa: CASSLAGEQYF; CDR3nt: TGTGCCAGCAGCTTAGCAGGCGAGCAGTACTTC
v_gene: TRBV28; d_gene: TRBD2; abundance: .; j_gene: TRBJ2-1; CDR3aa: CASSTQSGRAWDEQFF; CDR3nt: TGTGCCAGCAGTACCCAGAGCGGGAGGGCCTGGGATGAGCAGTTCTTC
v_gene: TRBV7-9; d_gene: .; abundance: few; j_gene: TRBJ2-3; CDR3aa: CASSEGISTDTQYF; CDR3nt: TGTGCCAGCAGCGAGGGTATTAGCACAGATACGCAGTATTTT
v_gene: TRBV27; d_gene: .; abundance: .; j_gene: TRBJ2-3; CDR3aa: CASSPAVMNTDTQYF; CDR3nt: TGTGCCAGCAGTCCAGCAGTTATGAACACAGATACGCAGTATTTT
v_gene: TRBV6-5; d_gene: .; abundance: .; j_gene: TRBJ2-3; CDR3aa: CASSWRAINTDTQYF; CDR3nt: TGTGCCAGCAGCTGGAGAGCGATCAACACAGATACGCAGTATTTT
v_gene: TRBV7-2; d_gene: .; abundance: few; j_gene: TRBJ2-5; CDR3aa: CASSFIGLTHETQYF; CDR3nt: TGTGCCAGCAGCTTTATAGGACTAACTCACGAGACCCAGTACTTC
v_gene: TRBV14; d_gene: .; abundance: few; j_gene: TRBJ2-1; CDR3aa: CASSQDMQGYNEQFF; CDR3nt: TGTGCCAGCAGCCAAGATATGCAGGGCTACAATGAGCAGTTCTTC